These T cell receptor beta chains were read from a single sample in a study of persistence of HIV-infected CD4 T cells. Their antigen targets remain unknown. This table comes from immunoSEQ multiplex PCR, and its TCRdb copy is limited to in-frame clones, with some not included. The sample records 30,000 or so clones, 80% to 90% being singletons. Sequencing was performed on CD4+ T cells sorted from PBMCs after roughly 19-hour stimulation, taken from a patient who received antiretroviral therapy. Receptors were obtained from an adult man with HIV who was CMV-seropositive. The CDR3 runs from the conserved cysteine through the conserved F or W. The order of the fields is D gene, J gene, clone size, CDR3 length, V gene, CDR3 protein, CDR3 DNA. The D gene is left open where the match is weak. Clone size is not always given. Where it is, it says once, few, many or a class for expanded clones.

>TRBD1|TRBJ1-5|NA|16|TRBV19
CASNSVRTGNNQPQHF
TGTGCCAGCAATAGTGTCCGGACAGGGAACAATCAGCCCCAGCATTTT
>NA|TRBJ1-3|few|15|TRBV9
CASSVEGASGNTIYF
TGTGCCAGCAGCGTAGAGGGCGCCTCTGGAAACACCATATATTTT
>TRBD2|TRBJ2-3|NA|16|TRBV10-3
CAISRASGGRTDTQYF
TGTGCCATCAGTCGAGCTAGCGGGGGGCGCACAGATACGCAGTATTTT
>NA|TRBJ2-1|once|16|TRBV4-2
CASSQDPMAGRHEQFF
TGTGCCAGCAGCCAAGACCCGATGGCAGGGCGCCATGAGCAGTTCTTC
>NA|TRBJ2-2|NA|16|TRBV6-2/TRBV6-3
CASSYYRTPNTGELFF
TGTGCCAGCAGTTACTACCGGACACCGAACACCGGGGAGCTGTTTTTT
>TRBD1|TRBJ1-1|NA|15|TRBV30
CAWSWPGGGNTEAFF
TGTGCCTGGAGCTGGCCAGGGGGTGGGAACACTGAAGCTTTCTTT
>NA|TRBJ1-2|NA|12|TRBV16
CASSQSRVGYTF
TGTGCCAGCAGCCAATCTAGGGTTGGCTACACCTTC
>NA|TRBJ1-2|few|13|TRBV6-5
CASSYRGVYGYTF
TGTGCCAGCAGTTACCGCGGGGTCTATGGCTACACCTTC
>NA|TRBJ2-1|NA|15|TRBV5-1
CASSPQEISYNEQFF
TGCGCCAGCAGCCCTCAGGAAATCTCCTACAATGAGCAGTTCTTC
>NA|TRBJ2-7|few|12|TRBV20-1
CSASSTGPYQYF
TGCAGTGCTAGTAGTACAGGGCCCTACCAGTACTTC
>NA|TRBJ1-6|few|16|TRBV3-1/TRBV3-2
CASSLSSEGTNSPLHF
TGTGCCAGCAGCCTCTCTTCAGAGGGGACTAATTCACCCCTCCACTTT
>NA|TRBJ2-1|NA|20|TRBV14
CASSGRGRATGHLGSSEQFF
TGTGCCAGCAGCGGCCGGGGAAGGGCGACCGGGCACCTCGGGAGCTCTGAGCAGTTCTTC
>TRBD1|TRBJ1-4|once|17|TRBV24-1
CATLVTGSLRGNEKLFF
TGTGCCACCTTGGTGACAGGGTCCCTGAGGGGCAATGAAAAACTGTTTTTT
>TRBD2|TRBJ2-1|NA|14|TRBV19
CASIASGKYNEQFF
TGTGCCAGTATCGCTAGCGGAAAGTACAATGAGCAGTTCTTC
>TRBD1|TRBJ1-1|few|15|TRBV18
CASSPERTGNTEAFF
TGTGCCAGCTCACCAGAGAGGACAGGGAACACTGAAGCTTTCTTT
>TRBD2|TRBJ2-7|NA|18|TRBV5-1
CASSLTSGGLANSYEQYF
TGCGCCAGCAGCTTGACTAGCGGGGGGCTCGCGAACTCCTACGAGCAGTACTTC
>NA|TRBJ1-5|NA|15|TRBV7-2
CASSFTGQSNQPQHF
TGTGCCAGCAGCTTCACGGGACAAAGCAATCAGCCCCAGCATTTT
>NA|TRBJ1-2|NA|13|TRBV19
CASSIGRGYGYTF
TGTGCCAGTAGTATCGGCAGGGGCTACGGCTACACCTTC
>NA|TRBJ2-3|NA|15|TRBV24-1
CATSDARGRTDTQYF
TGTGCCACCAGTGATGCCCGGGGCCGCACAGATACGCAGTATTTT
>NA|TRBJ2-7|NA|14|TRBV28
CASSLGLGSYEQYF
TGTGCCAGCAGTTTAGGGCTAGGCTCCTACGAGCAGTACTTC
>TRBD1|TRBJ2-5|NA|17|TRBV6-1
CASSEAGTGGPQETQYF
TGTGCCAGCAGTGAAGCGGGGACAGGGGGGCCACAAGAGACCCAGTACTTC
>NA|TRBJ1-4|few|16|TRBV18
CASSPPQPATNEKLFF
TGTGCCAGCTCACCACCTCAGCCCGCAACTAATGAAAAACTGTTTTTT
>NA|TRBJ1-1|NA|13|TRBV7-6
CASSLGQNTEAFF
TGTGCCAGCAGCTTAGGCCAGAACACTGAAGCTTTCTTT
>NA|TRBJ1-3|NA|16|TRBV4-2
CASSQAGLLSGNTIYF
TGTGCCAGCAGCCAAGCAGGTTTGCTCTCTGGAAACACCATATATTTT
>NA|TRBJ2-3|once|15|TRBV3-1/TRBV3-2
CASSQNAMAGDTQYF
TGTGCCAGCAGCCAAAATGCTATGGCGGGCGATACGCAGTATTTT
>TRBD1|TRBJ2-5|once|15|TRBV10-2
CASSEGQGGGETQYF
TGCGCCAGCAGTGAGGGACAGGGGGGAGGGGAGACCCAGTACTTC
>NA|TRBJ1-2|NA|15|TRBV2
CASSIGFPPHYGYTF
TGTGCCAGCAGTATAGGCTTTCCTCCCCACTATGGCTACACCTTC
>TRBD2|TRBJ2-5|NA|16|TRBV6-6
CATLGGGAGLVETQYF
TGTGCCACTCTCGGCGGGGGGGCTGGGTTGGTGGAGACCCAGTACTTC
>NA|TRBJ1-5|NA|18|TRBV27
CASSPEGGGIWSNQPQHF
TGTGCCAGCAGTCCCGAGGGGGGAGGTATATGGAGCAATCAGCCCCAGCATTTT
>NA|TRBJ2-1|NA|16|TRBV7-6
CASSSGGLLAYNEQFF
TGTGCCAGCAGCTCTGGGGGGTTGCTAGCTTACAATGAGCAGTTCTTC
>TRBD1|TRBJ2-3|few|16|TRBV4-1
CASSQNKGAGSDTQYF
TGCGCCAGCAGCCAAAACAAGGGGGCAGGGTCAGATACGCAGTATTTT
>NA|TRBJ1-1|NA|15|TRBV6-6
CASSYSRAGATEAFF
TGTGCCAGCAGTTACTCGAGGGCGGGAGCCACTGAAGCTTTCTTT
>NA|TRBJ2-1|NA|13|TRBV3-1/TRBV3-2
CASSHRRVNEQFF
TGTGCCAGCAGCCACCGACGGGTCAATGAGCAGTTCTTC
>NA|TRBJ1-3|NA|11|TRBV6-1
CASSERFTIYF
TGTGCCAGCAGTGAACGGTTCACCATATATTTT
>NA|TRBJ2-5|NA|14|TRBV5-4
CASSGSGRQETQYF
TGTGCCAGCAGCGGAAGCGGGCGTCAAGAGACCCAGTACTTC
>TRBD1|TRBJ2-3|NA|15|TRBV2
CASSETGVGTDTQYF
TGTGCCAGCAGTGAAACAGGGGTGGGCACAGATACGCAGTATTTT
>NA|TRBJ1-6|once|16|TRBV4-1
CASSPRLGTLNSPLHF
TGCGCCAGCAGCCCCCGGTTGGGGACACTGAATTCACCCCTCCACTTT
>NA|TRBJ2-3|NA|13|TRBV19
CASSPSLTDTQYF
TGTGCCAGTAGCCCCTCCCTCACAGATACGCAGTATTTT
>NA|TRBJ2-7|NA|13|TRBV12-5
CASGSRSSYEQYF
TGTGCTAGTGGTTCCAGGAGCTCCTACGAGCAGTACTTC
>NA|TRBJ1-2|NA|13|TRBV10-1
CASSESGDYGYTF
TGCGCCAGCAGTGAGTCCGGGGACTATGGCTACACCTTC
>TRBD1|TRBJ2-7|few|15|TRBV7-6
CASSLAAGGGFEQYF
TGTGCCAGCAGCTTAGCGGCAGGGGGCGGGTTCGAGCAGTACTTC
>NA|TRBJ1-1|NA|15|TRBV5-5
CASSLIPRVNTEAFF
TGTGCCAGCAGCTTGATACCCCGGGTGAACACTGAAGCTTTCTTT
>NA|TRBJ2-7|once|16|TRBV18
CASSPQGQIRSYEQYF
TGTGCCAGCTCACCACAGGGGCAGATTCGCTCCTACGAGCAGTACTTC
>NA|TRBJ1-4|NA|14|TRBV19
CASSMVGGREKLFF
TGTGCCAGTAGTATGGTCGGGGGGCGAGAAAAACTGTTTTTT
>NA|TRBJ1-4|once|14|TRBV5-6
CASSLIGAREKLFF
TGTGCCAGCAGCTTGATTGGGGCGCGTGAAAAACTGTTTTTT
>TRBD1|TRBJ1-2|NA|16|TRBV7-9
CASSSTGTGMIGGYTF
TGTGCCAGCAGCTCGACCGGGACAGGGATGATCGGCGGCTACACCTTC
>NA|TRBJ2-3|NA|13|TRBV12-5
CASGSTRADTQYF
TGTGCTAGTGGGAGCACCAGGGCAGATACGCAGTATTTT
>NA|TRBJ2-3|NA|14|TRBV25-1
CASSRRQSTDTQYF
TGTGCCAGCAGTCGGCGACAGAGCACAGATACGCAGTATTTT
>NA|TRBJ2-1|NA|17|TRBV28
CASTASGAGASYNEQFF
TGTGCCAGCACCGCCTCGGGGGCAGGCGCCTCCTACAATGAGCAGTTCTTC
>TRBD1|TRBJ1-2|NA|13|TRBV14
CASSWGQNYGYTF
TGTGCCAGCAGCTGGGGACAGAACTATGGCTACACCTTC
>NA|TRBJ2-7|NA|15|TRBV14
CASSQDEGWFYEQYF
TGTGCCAGCAGCCAAGACGAGGGTTGGTTTTACGAGCAGTACTTC
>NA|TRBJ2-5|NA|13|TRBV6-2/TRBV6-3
CASCWGPQETQYF
TGTGCCAGCTGTTGGGGGCCCCAAGAGACCCAGTACTTC
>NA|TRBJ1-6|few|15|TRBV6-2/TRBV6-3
CASSNPEGFYSPLHF
TGTGCCAGCAGCAACCCCGAGGGGTTTTATTCACCCCTCCACTTT
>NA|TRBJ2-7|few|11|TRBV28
CASGHSYEQYF
TGTGCCAGCGGGCATAGCTACGAGCAGTACTTC
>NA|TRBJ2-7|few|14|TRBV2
CASRGFGLGYEQYF
TGTGCCAGCAGGGGATTCGGCCTAGGCTACGAGCAGTACTTC